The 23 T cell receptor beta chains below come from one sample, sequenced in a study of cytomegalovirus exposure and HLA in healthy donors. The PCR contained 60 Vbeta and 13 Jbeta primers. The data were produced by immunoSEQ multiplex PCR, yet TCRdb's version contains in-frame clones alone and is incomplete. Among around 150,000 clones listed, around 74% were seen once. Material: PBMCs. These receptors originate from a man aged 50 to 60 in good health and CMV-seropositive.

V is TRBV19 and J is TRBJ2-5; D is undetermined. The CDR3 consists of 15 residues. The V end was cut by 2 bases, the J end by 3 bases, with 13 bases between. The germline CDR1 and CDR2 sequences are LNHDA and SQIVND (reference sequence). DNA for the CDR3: TGTGCCAGTAGTATATTCCCCACAAAAAAAGAGACCCAGTACTTC. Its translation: CASSIFPTKKETQYF.

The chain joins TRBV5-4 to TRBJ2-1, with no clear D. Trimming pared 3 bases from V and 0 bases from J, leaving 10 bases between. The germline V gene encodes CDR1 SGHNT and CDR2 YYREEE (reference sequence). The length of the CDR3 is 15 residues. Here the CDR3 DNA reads TGTGCCAGCAGCTCCCGCTTGAGCTCCTACAATGAGCAGTTCTTC. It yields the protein CASSSRLSSYNEQFF.

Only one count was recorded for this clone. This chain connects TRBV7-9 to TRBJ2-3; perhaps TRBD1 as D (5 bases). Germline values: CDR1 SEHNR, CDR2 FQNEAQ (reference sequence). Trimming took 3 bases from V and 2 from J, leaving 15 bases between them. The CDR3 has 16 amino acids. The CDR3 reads CASSLTALRATDTQYF. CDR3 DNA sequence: TGTGCCAGCAGCTTGACAGCCCTAAGGGCCACAGATACGCAGTATTTT.

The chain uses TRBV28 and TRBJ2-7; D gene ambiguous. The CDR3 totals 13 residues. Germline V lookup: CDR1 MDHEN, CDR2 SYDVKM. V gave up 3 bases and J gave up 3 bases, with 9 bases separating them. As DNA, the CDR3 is TGTGCCAGCAGTTTCTCGGAGAACTACGAGCAGTACTTC. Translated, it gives CASSFSENYEQYF.

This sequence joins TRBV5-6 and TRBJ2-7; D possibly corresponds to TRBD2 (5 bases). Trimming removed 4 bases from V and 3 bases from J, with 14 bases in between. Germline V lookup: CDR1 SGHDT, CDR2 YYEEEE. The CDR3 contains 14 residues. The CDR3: CASSRTRLHYEQYF. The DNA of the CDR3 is TGTGCCAGCAGCAGGACTCGACTCCACTACGAGCAGTACTTC.

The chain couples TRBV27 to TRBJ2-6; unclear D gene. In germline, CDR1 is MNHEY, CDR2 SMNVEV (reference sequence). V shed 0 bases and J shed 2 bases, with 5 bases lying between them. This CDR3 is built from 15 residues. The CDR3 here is CASSLSRAGANVLTF. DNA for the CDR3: TGTGCCAGCAGTTTATCGCGTGCTGGGGCCAACGTCCTGACTTTC.

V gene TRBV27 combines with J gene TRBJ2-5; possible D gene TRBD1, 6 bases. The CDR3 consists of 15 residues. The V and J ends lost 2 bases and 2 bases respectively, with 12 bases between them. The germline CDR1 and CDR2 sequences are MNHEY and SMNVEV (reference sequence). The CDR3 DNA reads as TGTGCCAGCAGTTTAGTCGGACAGCTACAAGAGACCCAGTACTTC. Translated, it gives CASSLVGQLQETQYF.

CDR3 in DNA: TGTGCCAGCAGGACCTTCGGACACGTGGACGAGCAGTACTTC. Residues: CASRTFGHVDEQYF. This chain uses TRBV28 with TRBJ2-7, with D possibly being TRBD1 (5 bases). V lost 6 bases and J lost 5, with 17 bases in between. Germline loops: CDR1 MDHEN, CDR2 SYDVKM. The CDR3 has 14 amino acids.

The DNA for the CDR3 is TGCGCCAGCAGCTTGGGACTAGCGGGAGGGTTTGAGCAGTTCTTC. Its protein product is CASSLGLAGGFEQFF. The V gene is TRBV5-1, the J gene TRBJ2-1; 14 bases are shared with TRBD2. V shed 0 bases and J 9 bases; nucleotides not matched to a gene: 2. Germline CDR1 SGHRS, CDR2 YFSETQ. CDR3 length: 15 amino acids.

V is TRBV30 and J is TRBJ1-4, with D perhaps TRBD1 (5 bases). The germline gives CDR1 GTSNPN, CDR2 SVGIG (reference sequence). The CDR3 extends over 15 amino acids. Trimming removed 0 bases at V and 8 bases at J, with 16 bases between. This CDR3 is CAWSVRSGSGEKLFF. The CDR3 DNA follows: TGTGCCTGGAGTGTACGGTCAGGGTCAGGGGAAAAACTGTTTTTT. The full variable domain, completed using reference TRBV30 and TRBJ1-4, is SQTIHQWPATLVQPVGSPLSLECTVEGTSNPNLYWYRQAAGRGLQLLFYSVGIGQISSEVPQNLSASRPQDRQFILSSKKLLLSDSGFYLCAWSVRSGSGEKLFFGSGTQLSVL.

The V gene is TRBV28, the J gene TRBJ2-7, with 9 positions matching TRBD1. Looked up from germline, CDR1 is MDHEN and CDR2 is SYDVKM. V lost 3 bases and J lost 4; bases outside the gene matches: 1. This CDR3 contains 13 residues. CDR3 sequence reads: CASSFGTGYEQYF. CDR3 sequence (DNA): TGTGCCAGCAGTTTTGGGACAGGGTACGAGCAGTACTTC.

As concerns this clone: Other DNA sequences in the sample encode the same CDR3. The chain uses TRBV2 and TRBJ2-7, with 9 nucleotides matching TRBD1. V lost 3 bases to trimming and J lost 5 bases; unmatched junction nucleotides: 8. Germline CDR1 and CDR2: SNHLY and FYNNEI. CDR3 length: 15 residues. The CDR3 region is CASSELGTGRHEQYF. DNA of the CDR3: TGTGCCAGCAGTGAGCTCGGGACAGGGCGTCACGAGCAGTACTTC.

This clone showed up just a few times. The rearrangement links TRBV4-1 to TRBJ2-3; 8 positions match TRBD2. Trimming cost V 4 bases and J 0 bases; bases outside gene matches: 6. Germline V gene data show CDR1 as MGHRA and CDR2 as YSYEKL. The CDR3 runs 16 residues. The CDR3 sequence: CASSPRSSGSTDTQYF. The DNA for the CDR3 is TGCGCCAGCAGCCCCCGGTCTAGCGGGAGCACAGATACGCAGTATTTT.

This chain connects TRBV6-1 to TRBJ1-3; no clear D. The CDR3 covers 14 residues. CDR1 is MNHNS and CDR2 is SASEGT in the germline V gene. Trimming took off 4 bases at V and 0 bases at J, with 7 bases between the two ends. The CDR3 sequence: CASSGTVSGNTIYF. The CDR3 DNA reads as TGTGCCAGCAGTGGGACTGTCTCTGGAAACACCATATATTTT.

The CDR3 coding sequence is TGTGCCAGCAGCTTGGAGCGGGAGGGATATATTTACAATGAGCAGTTCTTC. Protein sequence: CASSLEREGYIYNEQFF. The chain uses TRBV5-4 and TRBJ2-1; 10 bases map to TRBD2. The CDR3 length is 17 residues. From germline, CDR1 is SGHNT and CDR2 YYREEE (reference sequence). The ends lost 0 bases at V and 4 bases at J; junction bases unmatched: 7.

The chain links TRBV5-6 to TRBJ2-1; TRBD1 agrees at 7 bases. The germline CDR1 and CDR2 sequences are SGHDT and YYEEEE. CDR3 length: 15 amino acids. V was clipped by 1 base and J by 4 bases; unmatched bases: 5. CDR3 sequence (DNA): TGTGCCAGCAGCTTGCGGGGACAGATATACAATGAGCAGTTCTTC. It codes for CASSLRGQIYNEQFF.

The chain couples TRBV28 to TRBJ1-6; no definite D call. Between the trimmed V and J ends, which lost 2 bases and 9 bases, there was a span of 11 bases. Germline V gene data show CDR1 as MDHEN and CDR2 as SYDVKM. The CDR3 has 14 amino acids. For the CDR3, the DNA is TGTGCCAGCAGTTTACCCTTAACACGTTCACCCCTCCACTTT. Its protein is CASSLPLTRSPLHF.

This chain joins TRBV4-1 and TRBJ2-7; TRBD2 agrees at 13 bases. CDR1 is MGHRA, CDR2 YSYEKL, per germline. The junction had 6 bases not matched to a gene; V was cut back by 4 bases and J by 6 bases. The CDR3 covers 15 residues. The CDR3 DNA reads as TGCGCCAGCAGCCGCGGACTAGCGGGAGTACGCGAGCAGTACTTC. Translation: CASSRGLAGVREQYF.

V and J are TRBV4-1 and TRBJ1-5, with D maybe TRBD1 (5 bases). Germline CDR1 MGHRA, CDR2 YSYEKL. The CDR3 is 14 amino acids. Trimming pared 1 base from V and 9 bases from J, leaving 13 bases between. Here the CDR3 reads CASSQGQPLSPQHF. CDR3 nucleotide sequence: TGCGCCAGCAGCCAAGGACAGCCTCTTTCGCCCCAGCATTTT.

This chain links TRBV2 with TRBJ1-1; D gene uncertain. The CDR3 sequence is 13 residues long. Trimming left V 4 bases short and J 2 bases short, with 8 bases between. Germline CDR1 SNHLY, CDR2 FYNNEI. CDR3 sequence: CASSGQTNTEAFF. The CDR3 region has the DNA TGTGCCAGCAGTGGCCAGACTAACACTGAAGCTTTCTTT.

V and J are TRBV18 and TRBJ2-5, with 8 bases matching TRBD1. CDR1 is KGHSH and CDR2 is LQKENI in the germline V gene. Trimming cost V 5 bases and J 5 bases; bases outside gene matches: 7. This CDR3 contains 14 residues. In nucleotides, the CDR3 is TGTGCCAGCTCAAAAGACAGGGGCCAGGAGACCCAGTACTTC. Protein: CASSKDRGQETQYF. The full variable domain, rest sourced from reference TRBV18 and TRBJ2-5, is NAGVMQNPRHLVRRRGQEARLRCSPMKGHSHVYWYRQLPEEGLKFMVYLQKENIIDESGMPKERFSAEFPKEGPSILRIQQVVRGDSAAYFCASSKDRGQETQYFGPGTRLLVL.

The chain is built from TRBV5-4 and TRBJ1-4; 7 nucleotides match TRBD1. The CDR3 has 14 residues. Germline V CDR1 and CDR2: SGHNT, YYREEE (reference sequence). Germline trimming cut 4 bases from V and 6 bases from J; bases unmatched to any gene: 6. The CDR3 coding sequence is TGTGCCAGCAGCCTCAGACAGGGCGATGAAAAACTGTTTTTT. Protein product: CASSLRQGDEKLFF.

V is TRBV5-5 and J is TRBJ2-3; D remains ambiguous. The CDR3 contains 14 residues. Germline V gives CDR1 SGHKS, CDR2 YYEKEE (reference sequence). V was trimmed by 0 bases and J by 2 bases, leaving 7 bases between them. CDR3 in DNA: TGTGCCAGCAGCTTGGCGGTATACACAGATACGCAGTATTTT. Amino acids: CASSLAVYTDTQYF.